This passage covers 5 T cell receptor beta chains from one sample sequenced in a study of CD8+ T cells in alopecia areata. Extracted from the samples, RNA was reverse transcribed into cDNA to serve as the sequencing template. Here immunoSEQ multiplex PCR was the method, and the copy in TCRdb shows in-frame clones only, minus some. The table shows about 150,000 clones, with 55% occurring only once. The sample taken for sequencing was CD4+ T cells sorted from blood. The receptor source for this set is a human donor in good health.

This clone has more than one count but fewer than ten. The chain carries TRBV5-1 and TRBJ2-7; 12 bases align to TRBD2. This CDR3 contains 16 residues. Germline V gives CDR1 SGHRS, CDR2 YFSETQ. The J segment lost 6 bases and the V segment lost 0 bases, leaving 7 bases of the junction unmatched. This CDR3 is CASSLGSLAGGREQYF. CDR3 nucleotides: TGCGCCAGCAGCTTGGGAAGTCTAGCGGGAGGGCGCGAGCAGTACTTC.

CDR3 sequence reads: CATSRDLGQRASGDTQYF. For the CDR3, the DNA is TGTGCCACCAGCAGAGATCTGGGCCAGCGGGCAAGTGGAGATACGCAGTATTTT. The chain has TRBV15 and TRBJ2-3; tentatively, D is TRBD2 (6 bases). The CDR3 totals 18 residues. Germline V gene sequence: CDR1 LNHNV, CDR2 YYDKDF (reference sequence). Trimming took off 0 bases at V and 5 bases at J, with 21 bases between the two ends.

The rearrangement links TRBV5-1 to TRBJ1-2; D unclear. Germline V gene sequence: CDR1 SGHRS, CDR2 YFSETQ. V gave up 4 bases and J gave up 3 bases, with 10 bases separating them. The CDR3 runs to 13 residues. CDR3 residues: CASSPGGDYGYTF. DNA for the CDR3: TGCGCCAGCAGCCCCGGTGGGGACTATGGCTACACCTTC.

The chain has TRBV6-5 and TRBJ1-2; 7 nucleotides match TRBD1. With 6 bases clipped from V and 7 bases from J, the junction kept 5 bases outside the gene matches. The CDR3 is 12 residues long. Per the germline V gene, CDR1 is MNHEY and CDR2 is SVGAGI. The CDR3 protein is CASRQGLGGYTF. In DNA, the CDR3 is TGTGCCAGCAGACAGGGGTTGGGTGGCTACACCTTC.

The sample holds one count of this clone. The rearrangement links TRBV29-1 to TRBJ2-1, with 8 bases that match TRBD2. The V gene's germline CDR1 is SQVTM and CDR2 ANQGSEA. Unmatched junction bases numbered 6, after V lost 4 bases and J lost 4 bases. This CDR3 region has 14 residues. The DNA of the CDR3 is TGCAGCGTTGTAAAAGCGGGAGAATACAATGAGCAGTTCTTC. The encoded protein is CSVVKAGEYNEQFF.